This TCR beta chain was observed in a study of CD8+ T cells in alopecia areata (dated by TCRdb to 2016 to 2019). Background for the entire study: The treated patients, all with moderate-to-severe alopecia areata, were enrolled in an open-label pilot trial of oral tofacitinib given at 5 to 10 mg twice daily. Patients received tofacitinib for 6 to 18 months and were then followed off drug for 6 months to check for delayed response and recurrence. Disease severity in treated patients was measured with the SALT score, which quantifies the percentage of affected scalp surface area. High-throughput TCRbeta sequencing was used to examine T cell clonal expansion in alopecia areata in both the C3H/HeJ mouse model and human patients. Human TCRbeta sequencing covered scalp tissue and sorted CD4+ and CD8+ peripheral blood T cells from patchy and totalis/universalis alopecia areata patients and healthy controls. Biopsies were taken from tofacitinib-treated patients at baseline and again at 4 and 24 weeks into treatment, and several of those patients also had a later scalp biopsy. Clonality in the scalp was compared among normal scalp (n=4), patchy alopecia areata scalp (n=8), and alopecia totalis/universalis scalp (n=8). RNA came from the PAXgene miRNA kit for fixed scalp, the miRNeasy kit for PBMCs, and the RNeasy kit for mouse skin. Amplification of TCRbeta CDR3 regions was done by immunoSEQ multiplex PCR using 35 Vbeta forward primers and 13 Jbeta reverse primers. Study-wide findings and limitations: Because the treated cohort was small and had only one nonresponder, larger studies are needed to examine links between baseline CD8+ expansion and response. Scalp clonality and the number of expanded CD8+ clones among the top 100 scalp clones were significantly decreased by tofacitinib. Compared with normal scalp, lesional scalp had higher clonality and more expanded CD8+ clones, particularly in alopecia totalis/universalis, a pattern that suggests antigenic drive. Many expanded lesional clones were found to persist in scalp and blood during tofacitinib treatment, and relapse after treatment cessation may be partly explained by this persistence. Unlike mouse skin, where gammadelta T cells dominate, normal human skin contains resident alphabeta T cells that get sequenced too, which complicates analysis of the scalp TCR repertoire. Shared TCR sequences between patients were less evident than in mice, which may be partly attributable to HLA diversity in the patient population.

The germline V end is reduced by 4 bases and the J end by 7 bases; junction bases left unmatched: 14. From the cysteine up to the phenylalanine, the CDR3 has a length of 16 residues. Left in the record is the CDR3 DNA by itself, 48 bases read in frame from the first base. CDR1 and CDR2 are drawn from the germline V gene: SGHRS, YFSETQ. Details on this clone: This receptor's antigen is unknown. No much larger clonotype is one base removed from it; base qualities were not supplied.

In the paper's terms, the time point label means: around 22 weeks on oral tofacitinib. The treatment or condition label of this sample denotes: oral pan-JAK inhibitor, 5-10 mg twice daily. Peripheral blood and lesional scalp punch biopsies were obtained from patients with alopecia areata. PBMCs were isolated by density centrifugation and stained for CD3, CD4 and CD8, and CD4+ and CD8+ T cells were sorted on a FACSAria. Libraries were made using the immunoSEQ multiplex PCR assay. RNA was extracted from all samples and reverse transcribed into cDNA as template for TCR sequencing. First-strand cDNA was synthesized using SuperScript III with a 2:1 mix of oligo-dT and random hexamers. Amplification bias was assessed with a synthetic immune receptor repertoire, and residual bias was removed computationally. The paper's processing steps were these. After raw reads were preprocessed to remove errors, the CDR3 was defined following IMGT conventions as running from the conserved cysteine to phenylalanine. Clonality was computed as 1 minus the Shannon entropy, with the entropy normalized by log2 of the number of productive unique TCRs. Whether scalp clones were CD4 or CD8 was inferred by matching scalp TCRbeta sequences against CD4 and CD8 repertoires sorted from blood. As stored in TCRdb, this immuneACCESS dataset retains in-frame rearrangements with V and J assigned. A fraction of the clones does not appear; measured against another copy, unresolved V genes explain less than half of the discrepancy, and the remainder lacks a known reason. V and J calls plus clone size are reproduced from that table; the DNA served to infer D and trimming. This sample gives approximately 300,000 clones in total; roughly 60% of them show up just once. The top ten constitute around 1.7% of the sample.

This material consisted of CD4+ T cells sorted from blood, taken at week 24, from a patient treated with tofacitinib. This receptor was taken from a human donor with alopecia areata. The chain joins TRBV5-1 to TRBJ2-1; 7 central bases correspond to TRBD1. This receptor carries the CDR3 CASSAGQALLGNEQFF. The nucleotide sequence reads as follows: TGCGCCAGCAGCGCCGGACAGGCTCTTCTGGGAAATGAGCAGTTCTTC.